Listed here is a single T cell receptor beta chain. These data belong to a study of somatic mutations in cytotoxic T cells in rheumatoid arthritis. Original processing methods: Matching between patient CD8+ clones larger than 1% and published virus-specific TCRB sequences was rare. Assay used: immunoSEQ multiplex PCR; TCRdb lists only in-frame clones, some missing. That table is the source of V, J and clone size, and D and trimming were worked out from the DNA. The profile shows 7,000 to 9,500 clones, about 80% of them singletons. V lost 8 bases to trimming and J lost 9 bases, with 13 bases between them. Germline lookup yields CDR1 ENHRY and CDR2 SYGVKD. This CDR3 spans 11 amino acids. Flow cytometry served to check the purity of CD4+ and CD8+ cells, which were isolated by positive magnetic bead selection.

The chain couples TRBV10-3 to TRBJ1-1, with a weak D call TRBD1 (6 bases). This clonotype was obtained from an adult with rheumatoid arthritis. The sample consisted of CD8+ T cells sorted from blood. This CDR3 is CAIRRGTKAFF. DNA of the CDR3: TGTGCCATCCGCAGGGGTACTAAAGCTTTCTTT.